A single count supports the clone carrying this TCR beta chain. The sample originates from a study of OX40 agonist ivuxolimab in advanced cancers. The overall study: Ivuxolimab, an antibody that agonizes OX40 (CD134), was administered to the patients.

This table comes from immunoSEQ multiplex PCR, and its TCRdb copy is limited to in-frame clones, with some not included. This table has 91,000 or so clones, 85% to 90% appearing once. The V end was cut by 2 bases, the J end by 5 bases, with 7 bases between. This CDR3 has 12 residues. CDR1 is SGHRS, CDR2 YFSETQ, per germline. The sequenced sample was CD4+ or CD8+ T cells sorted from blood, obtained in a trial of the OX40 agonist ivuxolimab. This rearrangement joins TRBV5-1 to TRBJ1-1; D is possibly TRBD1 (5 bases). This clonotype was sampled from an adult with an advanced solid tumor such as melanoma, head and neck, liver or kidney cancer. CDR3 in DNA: TGCGCCAGCAGCTTAAGGGGAACTGAAGCTTTCTTT. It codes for CASSLRGTEAFF.